Listed below are T cell receptor beta chains from one sample, sequenced in a study of vaccination and CD4 T cells after COVID-19. These receptors have no identified antigens. TCRdb passed the PCR reads through MiXCR, listing each CDR3 protein once. The repertoire includes 11,000 or so distinct CDR3 sequences, roughly 31% of them detected once, and more than 30% sits in the top ten. Sample: CD4+ T cells from blood, cultured in vitro, taken before SARS-CoV-2 vaccination. These receptors were obtained from a human donor who received a COVID-19 vaccine. Each CDR3 is given with its conserved first and last residue. A D gene is named only where the DNA matches it firmly.

cdr3_aa j_call v_call d_call
CASSIDRGTETFF TRBJ1-1 TRBV19 TRBD1
CSARVGISNQPQHF TRBJ1-5 TRBV20-1 NA
CASSFYLMAAWEAFF TRBJ1-1 TRBV7-2 NA
CASSLDASQDYYGYTF TRBJ1-2 TRBV7-2 NA
CASSPPSGTGNTEAFF TRBJ1-1 TRBV18 NA
CASSLTSGGRNEQFF TRBJ2-1 TRBV5-1 TRBD2
CATSDSGLAGGRNQFF TRBJ2-1 TRBV24-1 TRBD2
CASSLGGRAKDSPLHF TRBJ1-6 TRBV7-2 NA
CASLRAGNTEAFF TRBJ1-1 TRBV2 NA
CAWTRGRRSYEQYF TRBJ2-7 TRBV30 NA
CASSLTQGSNQPQHF TRBJ1-5 TRBV6-1 NA
CASSPGQSYGYTF TRBJ1-2 TRBV7-2 NA
CASSFDRAVGQPQHF TRBJ1-5 TRBV7-8 TRBD1
CASSGRGETQYF TRBJ2-5 TRBV6-1 NA
CSVRSREGYTF TRBJ1-2 TRBV29-1 NA
CSATQGGETQYF TRBJ2-5 TRBV20-1 NA
CAISGTGAVGELFF TRBJ2-2 TRBV10-3 TRBD1
CATSRDRLATEGHTF TRBJ1-2 TRBV15 NA
CASHRTEFTGELFF TRBJ2-2 TRBV19 NA
CASSEQGHYGYTF TRBJ1-2 TRBV2 NA
CASSFTGSETQYF TRBJ2-5 TRBV5-6 NA
CASSDQGNTEAFF TRBJ1-1 TRBV6-1 NA
CASSKPPAKETQYF TRBJ2-5 TRBV21-1 NA
CASRSGADTDTQYF TRBJ2-3 TRBV6-1 NA
CASSLGASGRTDTQYF TRBJ2-3 TRBV5-4 TRBD2
CASSEAQGMGTEAFF TRBJ1-1 TRBV6-1 NA
CASSERRPGCTEAFF TRBJ1-1 TRBV25-1 NA
CASSPTRQGFELFF TRBJ1-4 TRBV11-3 TRBD1
CASSSSGGGSYNEQFF TRBJ2-1 TRBV6-1 TRBD2
CASSLLQGAAETQYF TRBJ2-5 TRBV7-2 TRBD1
CASSISVSKDEKLFF TRBJ1-4 TRBV21-1 NA
CASRAGLQETQYF TRBJ2-5 TRBV5-1 TRBD2
CASRGGAGTGELFF TRBJ2-2 TRBV7-9 TRBD1
CATSDSLTGAEAFF TRBJ1-1 TRBV24-1 TRBD1
CASSNLGGAGELFF TRBJ2-2 TRBV19 NA
CASSQRTGGNNSPLHF TRBJ1-6 TRBV14 TRBD1
CSADRLERQTDTQYF TRBJ2-3 TRBV20-1 NA
CASSRGEGQPQHF TRBJ1-5 TRBV12-3/TRBV12-4 NA
CASSLIEGRGSTIYF TRBJ1-3 TRBV12-3/TRBV12-4 NA
CASRDLAGTRDTEAFF TRBJ1-1 TRBV10-2 NA
CASSLGGGVSGANVLTF TRBJ2-6 TRBV5-5 NA
CSASPGTAQETQYF TRBJ2-5 TRBV20-1 TRBD1
CASSLEGRPQHF TRBJ1-5 TRBV7-2 NA
CASSQKGLAGINEQFF TRBJ2-1 TRBV4-2 TRBD2